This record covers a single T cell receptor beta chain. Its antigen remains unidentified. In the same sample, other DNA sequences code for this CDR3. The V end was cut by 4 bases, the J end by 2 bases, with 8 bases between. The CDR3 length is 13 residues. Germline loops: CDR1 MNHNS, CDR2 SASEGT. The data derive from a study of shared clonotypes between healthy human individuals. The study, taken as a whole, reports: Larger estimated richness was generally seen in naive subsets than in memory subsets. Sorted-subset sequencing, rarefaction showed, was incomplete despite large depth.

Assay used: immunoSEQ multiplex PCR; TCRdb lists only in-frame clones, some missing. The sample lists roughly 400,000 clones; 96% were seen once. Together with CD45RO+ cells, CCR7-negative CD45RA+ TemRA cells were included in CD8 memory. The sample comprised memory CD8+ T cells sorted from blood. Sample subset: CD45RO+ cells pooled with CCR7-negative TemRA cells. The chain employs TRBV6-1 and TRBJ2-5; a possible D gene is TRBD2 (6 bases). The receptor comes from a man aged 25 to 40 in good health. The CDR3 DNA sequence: TGTGCCAGCAGTGGTGGGGGGCAAGAGACCCAGTACTTC. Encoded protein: CASSGGGQETQYF.